This is a list of T cell receptor beta chains from one sample in a study of long-term antiretroviral therapy in people with HIV. Clones were read by immunoSEQ multiplex PCR, and TCRdb kept only the in-frame ones, dropping some. This table holds fewer than 45,000 clones, 90% to 95% found once. The specimen was unsorted PBMCs, collected 3.7 years after starting antiretroviral therapy. The source of these receptors is a woman in her forties or fifties with HIV. Each CDR3 is given without its conserved first and last residue.

TRBJ1-2	TRBV4-1	ASSQEGIQADYGYT
TRBJ1-2	TRBV25-1	ASSESKSGSPTYGYT
TRBJ1-4	TRBV19	ASSKLGTASEKLF
TRBJ1-6	TRBV6-6	ASSYSQAPHNSPLH
TRBJ2-7	TRBV18	ASSPLTGWGDEQY
TRBJ1-4	TRBV10-3	AIREGRGEKLF
TRBJ2-5	TRBV4-1	ASSPGTRQETQY
TRBJ1-3	TRBV5-1	ASSLDRASGNTIY
TRBJ2-3	TRBV6-1	ASSGVGGTDTQY
TRBJ2-2	TRBV11-2	ASSSLGGSGGELF
TRBJ1-3	TRBV30	AWSLYAGNTIY
TRBJ1-2	TRBV6-5	ASSYRQGDGGYT
TRBJ1-6	TRBV11-1	ASSHPEGVGNSPLH
TRBJ2-7	TRBV7-9	ASSPTRYSSYEQY
TRBJ1-2	TRBV19	ASSPPLAVNYGYT
TRBJ2-1	TRBV29-1	SVDPGLAGGVYNEQF
TRBJ2-7	TRBV4-2	ASSQADGTGYEQY
TRBJ2-2	TRBV6-6	ASSRLGGDTGELF
TRBJ2-5	TRBV5-8	ASSLTAQY
TRBJ1-6	TRBV5-6	ASSLGRGHNSPLH
TRBJ2-5	TRBV30	AWSAVTYQETQY
TRBJ1-3	TRBV6-6	ASNKRGAEGNTIY
TRBJ2-5	TRBV7-8	ASSLGGDLAGD
TRBJ1-4	TRBV6-1	ASSGGTSRRNEKLF
TRBJ1-1	TRBV29-1	SVARGGNTEAF
TRBJ2-3	TRBV27	ASSLRPRTSTHTQY
TRBJ1-2	TRBV30	AWTDRTNYGYT
TRBJ1-1	TRBV7-9	ASSFGQGEAF
TRBJ2-5	TRBV5-4	ASSTGRGKETQY
TRBJ2-2	TRBV18	ASSPLLWTSGLGTGELF
TRBJ1-4	TRBV2	ASSGNSVNEKLF
TRBJ2-7	TRBV5-1	ASSLDVRYEQY
TRBJ1-6	TRBV6-6	ASSYSENSPLH
TRBJ2-5	TRBV29-1	SVPRAQQETQY
TRBJ2-5	TRBV5-5	ASSPKDRGETQY
TRBJ1-1	TRBV5-8	ASSHLEAEAF
TRBJ2-7	TRBV5-4	ASSLDWNPNYEQY